This passage covers 21 T cell receptor beta chains from one sample sequenced in a study of T-cell reconstitution after alpha-beta-depleted transplantation in children. Unique molecular identifiers were used in preparing the TCRbeta library. From the PCR reads, TCRdb called clonotypes with MiXCR, one entry per CDR3 protein. The repertoire holds about 230,000 distinct CDR3 sequences, around 10% seen once, with about 6.2% in the top ten. Material: PBMCs from the stem cell graft donor, obtained from the stem cell graft. The receptors here all came from a human donor who donated a stem cell graft to a child with acute lymphoblastic leukemia.

This clonotype was counted once. A much bigger clone sits one base away, suggesting this may be a read error. The chain is built from TRBV3-1 and TRBJ1-6; D unclear. The CDR3 covers 14 residues. From germline, CDR1 is LGHDT and CDR2 YNNKEL (reference sequence). The CDR3 region has the DNA TGTGCCAACAGCCAAGAGGGCTATAATTCACCCCTCCACTTT. This sequence encodes CANSQEGYNSPLHF.

As concerns this clonotype: One end of the junction fails to match germline, which may point to a read error. This chain's CDR3 is CATQTRSGLRSGANVLSF. The CDR3, as DNA: TGTGCCACCCAAACACGCTCGGGACTTAGATCTGGGGCCAACGTCCTGAGTTTC. This chain joins TRBV2 and TRBJ2-6; maybe TRBD2 (6 bases). This CDR3 is built from 18 residues. Germline V lookup: CDR1 SNHLY, CDR2 FYNNEI.

This clonotype occurred a few times. The rearrangement uses TRBV12-3 or TRBV12-4 and TRBJ2-3, with unresolved D. Trimming stripped 6 bases from V and 2 bases from J, with 12 bases between. The CDR3 is 14 amino acids. CDR3 in DNA: TGTGCCAGCAGCCCACCAACCCTCACAGATACGCAGTATTTT. Its protein product is CASSPPTLTDTQYF.

Note on this clonotype: A much larger clonotype is one base distant, so this may be a read error. The rearrangement joins TRBV20-1 to TRBJ2-1, with 12 nucleotides matching TRBD2. Germline-derived CDR1 and CDR2 are DFQATT and SNEGSKA (reference sequence). This CDR3 is built from 14 residues. Here the CDR3 reads CGATMTSGGPSQFF. As DNA, the CDR3 is TGCGGTGCTACTATGACTAGCGGGGGCCCCTCACAGTTCTTC.

The J gene is TRBJ1-2, the V gene TRBV29-1; D call uncertain. The V gene lost 5 bases and the J gene lost 4 bases, with 11 bases spanning the gap. This CDR3 contains 12 residues. CDR1 SQVTM and CDR2 ANQGSEA come from the germline V gene. CDR3 DNA sequence: TGCAGCGTTCTGGAGAGGGTCTATGGCTACACCTTC. Protein product: CSVLERVYGYTF.

The rearrangement uses TRBV6-1 and TRBJ2-3; TRBD1 agrees at 7 bases. The germline V gene has CDR1 MNHNS and CDR2 SASEGT. Trimming took 6 bases from V and 1 from J; bases not matched to a gene: 7. The CDR3 runs to 15 residues. CDR3 DNA sequence: TGTGCCAGCAGCACCCTAGGACAGGGCACAGATACGCAGTATTTT. Amino acids: CASSTLGQGTDTQYF.

The genes are TRBV5-5 and TRBJ1-2, with a weak D call TRBD1 (5 bases). CDR1 SGHKS and CDR2 YYEKEE come from the germline V gene (reference sequence). V lost 4 bases to trimming and J lost 4 bases, with 14 bases between them. The CDR3 runs to 14 residues. The CDR3 DNA is TGTGCCAGCAGCCCTGGGCAGGGTTCCTATGGCTACACCTTC. This translates into CASSPGQGSYGYTF.

The table lists this clonotype with many counts. The chain employs TRBV10-2 and TRBJ2-3; TRBD2 might be the D (6 bases). Looked up from germline, CDR1 is WSHSY and CDR2 is SAAADI. Trimming removed 6 bases at V and 2 bases at J, with 12 bases between. The CDR3 runs to 14 residues. For the CDR3, the DNA is TGCGCCAGCAGACCGGGACTGATCACAGATACGCAGTATTTT. Translated: CASRPGLITDTQYF.

This clonotype was seen ten or more times. CDR3 protein: CSARGTFYEQYF. CDR3 DNA: TGCAGTGCTAGGGGGACCTTCTACGAGCAGTACTTC. The V and J genes are TRBV20-1 and TRBJ2-7; D is tentatively TRBD1 or TRBD2 (5 bases each). The CDR3 contains 12 residues. The germline V gene encodes CDR1 DFQATT and CDR2 SNEGSKA (reference sequence). V was trimmed by 3 bases and J by 3 bases, leaving 9 bases between them.

This clonotype has at least ten counts. The genes are TRBV29-1 and TRBJ1-2; D is possibly TRBD1 (5 bases). CDR1 SQVTM and CDR2 ANQGSEA come from the germline V gene. V was clipped by 6 bases and J by 4 bases, with 12 bases between them. The CDR3 spans 12 residues. The CDR3 DNA is TGCAGCGTGGCCCAGGGCAGCTATGGCTACACCTTC. This gives the protein CSVAQGSYGYTF.

V is TRBV5-5 and J is TRBJ1-3; no firm D call. The CDR3 is made up of 15 amino acids. Germline CDR1 is SGHKS and CDR2 is YYEKEE (reference sequence). The ends were cut back, 0 bases at V and 3 bases at J, with 10 bases in the middle. The CDR3 protein is CASSLAPHLGNTIYF. The CDR3 DNA reads as TGTGCCAGCAGCTTGGCACCGCATCTTGGAAACACCATATATTTT.

V is TRBV5-1 and J is TRBJ2-3, with 9 bases fitting TRBD2. V shed 0 bases, J shed 5 bases, and the junction held 10 bases outside the gene matches. This CDR3 has 17 residues. The V gene's germline CDR1 is SGHRS and CDR2 YFSETQ. The DNA of the CDR3 is TGCGCCAGCAGCTTGGCCAATCGGCCTAGCGGGGTAGATACGCAGTATTTT. Translation gives CASSLANRPSGVDTQYF.

A few counts support this clonotype. The V gene is TRBV6-5, the J gene TRBJ2-2, with D unclear. This CDR3 has 15 residues. Germline values: CDR1 MNHEY, CDR2 SVGAGI. Between the trimmed V and J ends, which lost 0 bases and 7 bases, there was a span of 12 bases. CDR3 loop: CASSYSRGGGGELFF. CDR3 sequence (DNA): TGTGCCAGCAGTTACTCGAGAGGTGGCGGCGGGGAGCTGTTTTTT.

The table lists this clonotype with many counts. This chain connects TRBV20-1 to TRBJ2-1; no definite D call. The length of the CDR3 is 13 residues. V lost 0 bases and J lost 4, with 7 bases in between. CDR1 and CDR2 (germline): DFQATT, SNEGSKA (reference sequence). CDR3 in DNA: TGCAGTGCTAGAGATACCGATTACAATGAGCAGTTCTTC. Its translation is CSARDTDYNEQFF.

This clonotype was detected many times. V gene TRBV12-3 or TRBV12-4 combines with J gene TRBJ2-7; weak D call: TRBD1 (5 bases). Trimming stripped 6 bases from V and 3 bases from J, with 18 bases between. This CDR3 spans 15 amino acids. CDR3 loop: CASSHSRQKLYEQYF. The CDR3 nucleotides are TGTGCCAGCAGCCATTCACGACAGAAGCTCTACGAGCAGTACTTC.

The chain joins TRBV7-2 to TRBJ2-3; 13 bases map to TRBD2. CDR3 length: 17 residues. V shed 5 bases and J 5 bases; nucleotides not matched to a gene: 10. Germline assignment: CDR1 SGHTA and CDR2 FQGNSA. The CDR3 nucleotides read TGTGCCAGCAGCAAGTCCGGGACTAGCGGGGTAATAGATACGCAGTATTTT. Protein product: CASSKSGTSGVIDTQYF.

A few counts support this clonotype. The genes are TRBV6-1 and TRBJ2-2; 7 positions agree with TRBD2. Germline CDR1 reads MNHNS; CDR2 reads SASEGT. The CDR3 spans 14 residues. V lost 7 bases to trimming and J lost 5 bases; unmatched junction nucleotides: 7. The DNA of the CDR3 is TGTGCCAGCACCGCCGGGACTACAACCGGGGAGCTGTTTTTT. Translated: CASTAGTTTGELFF.

About this clonotype itself: The CDR3 end shows no conserved phenylalanine or tryptophan, and so a read error is likely. The chain recombines TRBV7-6 with TRBJ1-6; 8 bases line up with TRBD1. From germline, CDR1 is SGHVS and CDR2 FNYEAQ. The length of the CDR3 is 15 residues. The junction had 8 bases not matched to a gene; V was cut back by 6 bases and J by 7 bases. Here the CDR3 reads CASSYGTGSNSPLHC. CDR3 sequence (DNA): TGTGCCAGCAGTTATGGGACAGGCTCCAATTCACCCCTCCACTGT.

The V gene is TRBV11-1, the J gene TRBJ2-7; a possible D gene is TRBD2 (6 bases). V dropped 5 bases and J dropped 4 bases, with 33 bases sitting between them. CDR3 length: 20 residues. Germline CDR1 is SGHAT and CDR2 is FQDESV (reference sequence). CDR3 sequence: CASSTTEGQGPQPVGYEQYF. For the CDR3, the DNA is TGTGCCAGCAGCACGACGGAGGGGCAGGGACCTCAGCCAGTAGGTTACGAGCAGTACTTC.

This clonotype was counted ten times or more. The chain has TRBV4-3 and TRBJ2-5; 8 bases are a match to TRBD2. This CDR3 contains 14 residues. The germline V gene has CDR1 LGHNA and CDR2 YSLEER. The V and J ends lost 4 bases and 4 bases, in that order; junction bases with no gene match: 5. The CDR3 coding sequence is TGCGCCAGCAGCCCGGGAGGGTTTGGAGAGACCCAGTACTTC. Its translation is CASSPGGFGETQYF.

This clonotype was observed at least ten times. The gene calls are TRBV28 and TRBJ1-1; possible D gene TRBD1, 5 bases. The CDR3 is 14 residues long. V was trimmed by 6 bases and J by 0 bases, leaving 11 bases between them. CDR1 MDHEN and CDR2 SYDVKM come from the germline V gene. The CDR3 sequence is CASRPGTVNTEAFF. CDR3 bases: TGTGCCAGCAGACCCGGGACGGTGAACACTGAAGCTTTCTTT.